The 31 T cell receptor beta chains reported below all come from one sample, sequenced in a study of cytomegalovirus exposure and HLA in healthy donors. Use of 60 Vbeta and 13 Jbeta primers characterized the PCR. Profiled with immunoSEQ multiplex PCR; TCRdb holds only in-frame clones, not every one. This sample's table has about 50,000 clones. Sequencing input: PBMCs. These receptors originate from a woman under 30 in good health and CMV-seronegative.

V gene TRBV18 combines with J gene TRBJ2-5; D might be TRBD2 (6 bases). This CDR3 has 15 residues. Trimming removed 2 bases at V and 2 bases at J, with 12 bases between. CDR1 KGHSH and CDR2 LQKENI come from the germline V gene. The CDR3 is CASSPRTNSQETQYF. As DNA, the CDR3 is TGTGCCAGCTCACCAAGGACTAATTCGCAAGAGACCCAGTACTTC. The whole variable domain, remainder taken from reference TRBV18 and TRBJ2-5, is NAGVMQNPRHLVRRRGQEARLRCSPMKGHSHVYWYRQLPEEGLKFMVYLQKENIIDESGMPKERFSAEFPKEGPSILRIQQVVRGDSAAYFCASSPRTNSQETQYFGPGTRLLVL.

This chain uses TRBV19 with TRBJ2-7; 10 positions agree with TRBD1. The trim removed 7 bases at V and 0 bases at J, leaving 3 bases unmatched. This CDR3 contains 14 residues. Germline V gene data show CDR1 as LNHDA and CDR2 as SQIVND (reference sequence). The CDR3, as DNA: TGTGCCAGTAAGGACAGGGGGACCTCCTACGAGCAGTACTTC. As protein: CASKDRGTSYEQYF. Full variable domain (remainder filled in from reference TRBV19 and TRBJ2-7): DGGITQSPKYLFRKEGQNVTLSCEQNLNHDAMYWYRQDPGQGLRLIYYSQIVNDFQKGDIAEGYSVSREKKESFPLTVTSAQKNPTAFYLCASKDRGTSYEQYFGPGTRLTVT.

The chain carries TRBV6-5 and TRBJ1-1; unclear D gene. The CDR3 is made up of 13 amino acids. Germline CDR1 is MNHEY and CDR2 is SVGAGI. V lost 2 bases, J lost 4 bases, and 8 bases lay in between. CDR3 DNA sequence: TGTGCCAGCAGTTACACAGACGGCACTGAAGCTTTCTTT. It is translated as CASSYTDGTEAFF.

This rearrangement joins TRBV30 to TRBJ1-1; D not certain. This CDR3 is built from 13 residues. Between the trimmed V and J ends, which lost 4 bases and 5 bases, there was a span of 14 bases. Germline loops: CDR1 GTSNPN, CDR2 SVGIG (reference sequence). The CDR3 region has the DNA TGTGCCTGGACCGGTCAGGCACAGACTGAAGCTTTCTTT. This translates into CAWTGQAQTEAFF.

The CDR3 DNA reads as TGTGCCAGCAGTGAATACAAGAGGGTCACAGATACGCAGTATTTT. Translation gives CASSEYKRVTDTQYF. The rearrangement joins TRBV6-1 to TRBJ2-3; tentatively, D is TRBD2 (5 bases). The CDR3 is made up of 15 amino acids. With 2 bases removed from V and 2 bases from J, the gap between germline ends came to 11 bases. Per germline, CDR1 MNHNS and CDR2 SASEGT.

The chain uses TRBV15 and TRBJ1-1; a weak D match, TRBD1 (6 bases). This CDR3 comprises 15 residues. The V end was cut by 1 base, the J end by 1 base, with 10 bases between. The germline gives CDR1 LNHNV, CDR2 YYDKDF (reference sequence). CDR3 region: CATSRGQGWNTEAFF. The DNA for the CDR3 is TGTGCCACCAGCAGAGGGCAGGGGTGGAACACTGAAGCTTTCTTT.

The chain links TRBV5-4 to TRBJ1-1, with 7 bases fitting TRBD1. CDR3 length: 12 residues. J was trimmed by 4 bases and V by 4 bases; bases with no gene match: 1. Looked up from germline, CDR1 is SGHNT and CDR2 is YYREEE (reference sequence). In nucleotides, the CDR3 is TGTGCCAGCAGCCCAGGGGGCACTGAAGCTTTCTTT. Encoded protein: CASSPGGTEAFF.

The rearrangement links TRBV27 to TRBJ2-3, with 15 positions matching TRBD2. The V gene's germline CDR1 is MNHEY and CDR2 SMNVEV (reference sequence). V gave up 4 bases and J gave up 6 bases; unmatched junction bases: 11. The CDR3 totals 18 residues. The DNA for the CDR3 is TGTGCCAGCAGTTCTTTCCGGACTAGCGGGAGGGCCTCGGATACGCAGTATTTT. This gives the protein CASSSFRTSGRASDTQYF.

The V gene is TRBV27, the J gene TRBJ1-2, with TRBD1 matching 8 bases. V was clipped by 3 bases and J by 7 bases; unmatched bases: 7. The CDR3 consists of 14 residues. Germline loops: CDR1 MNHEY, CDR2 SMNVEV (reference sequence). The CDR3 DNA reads TGTGCCAGCAGTTTTTCAGGGGGCTTGGGTGGCTACACCTTC. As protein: CASSFSGGLGGYTF.

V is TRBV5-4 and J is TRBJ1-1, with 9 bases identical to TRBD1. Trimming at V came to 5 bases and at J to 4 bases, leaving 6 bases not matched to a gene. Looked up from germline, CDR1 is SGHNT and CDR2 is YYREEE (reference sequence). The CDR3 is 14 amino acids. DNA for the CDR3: TGTGCCAGCAGTTTGATACAGGGGGCCACTGAAGCTTTCTTT. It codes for CASSLIQGATEAFF.

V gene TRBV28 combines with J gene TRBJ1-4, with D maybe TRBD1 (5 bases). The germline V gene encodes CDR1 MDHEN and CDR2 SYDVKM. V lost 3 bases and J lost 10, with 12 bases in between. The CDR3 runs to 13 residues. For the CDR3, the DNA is TGTGCCAGCAGTTTCTTAAGGCAGGGAAAACTGTTTTTT. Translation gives CASSFLRQGKLFF.

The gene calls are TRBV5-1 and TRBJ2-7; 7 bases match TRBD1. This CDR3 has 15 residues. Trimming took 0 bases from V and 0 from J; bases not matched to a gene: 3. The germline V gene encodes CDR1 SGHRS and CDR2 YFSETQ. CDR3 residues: CASSLGGGLSYEQYF. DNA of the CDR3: TGCGCCAGCAGCTTGGGAGGGGGCCTCTCCTACGAGCAGTACTTC.

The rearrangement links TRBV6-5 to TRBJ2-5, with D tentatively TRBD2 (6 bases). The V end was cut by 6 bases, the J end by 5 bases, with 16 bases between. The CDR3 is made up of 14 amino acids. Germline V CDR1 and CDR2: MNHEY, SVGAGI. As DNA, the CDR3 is TGTGCCAGCAGCCCCGTAGTTGGGGGGGAGACCCAGTACTTC. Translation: CASSPVVGGETQYF.

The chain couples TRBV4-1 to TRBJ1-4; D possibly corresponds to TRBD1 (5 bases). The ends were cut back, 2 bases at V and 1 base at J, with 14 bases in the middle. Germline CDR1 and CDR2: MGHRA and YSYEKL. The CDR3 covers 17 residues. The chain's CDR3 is CASSQRLREGTNEKLFF. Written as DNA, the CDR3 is TGCGCCAGCAGCCAACGGCTCAGGGAGGGAACTAATGAAAAACTGTTTTTT.

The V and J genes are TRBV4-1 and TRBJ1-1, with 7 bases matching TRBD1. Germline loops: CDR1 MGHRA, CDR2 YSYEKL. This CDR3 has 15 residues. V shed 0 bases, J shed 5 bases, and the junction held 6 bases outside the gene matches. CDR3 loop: CASSQDRGFGTEAFF. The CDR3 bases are TGCGCCAGCAGCCAAGACAGGGGGTTCGGGACTGAAGCTTTCTTT.

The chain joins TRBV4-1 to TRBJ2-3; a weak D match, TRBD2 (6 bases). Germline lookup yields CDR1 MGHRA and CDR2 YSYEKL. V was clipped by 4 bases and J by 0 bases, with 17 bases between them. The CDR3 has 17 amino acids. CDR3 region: CASSPLPSGSSTDTQYF. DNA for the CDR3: TGCGCCAGCAGCCCGCTTCCGAGCGGGTCTAGCACAGATACGCAGTATTTT.

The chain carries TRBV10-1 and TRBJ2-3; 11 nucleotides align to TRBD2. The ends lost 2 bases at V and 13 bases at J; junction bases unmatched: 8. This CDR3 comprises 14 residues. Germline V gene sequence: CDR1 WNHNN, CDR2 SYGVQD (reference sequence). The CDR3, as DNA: TGCGCCAGCAGTGAGGGAGTGCTAGCGGGAGGAAAGTATTTT. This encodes CASSEGVLAGGKYF.

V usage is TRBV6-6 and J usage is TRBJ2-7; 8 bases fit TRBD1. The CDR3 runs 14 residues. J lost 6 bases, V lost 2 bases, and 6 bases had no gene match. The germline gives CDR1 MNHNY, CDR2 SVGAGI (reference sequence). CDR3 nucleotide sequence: TGTGCCAGCAGTTACAGTCAGGGGGCCTTCGAGCAGTACTTC. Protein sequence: CASSYSQGAFEQYF.

CDR3 loop: CAISEPGIHEKLFF. As DNA, the CDR3 is TGTGCCATCAGTGAACCGGGAATACATGAAAAACTGTTTTTT. The chain links TRBV10-3 to TRBJ1-4; D call uncertain. The CDR3 runs 14 residues. Germline CDR1 ENHRY, CDR2 SYGVKD. V was cut by 3 bases and J by 6 bases, with 11 bases left in between.

The DNA for the CDR3 is TGCAGTGCTAGACGGGGGACCGAGCAGTACTTC. Residues: CSARRGTEQYF. The chain couples TRBV20-1 to TRBJ2-7, with a possible D match to TRBD2 (6 bases). The CDR3 runs 11 residues. Germline lookup yields CDR1 DFQATT and CDR2 SNEGSKA (reference sequence). Deletions cut 2 bases from V and 6 bases from J, with 8 bases between.

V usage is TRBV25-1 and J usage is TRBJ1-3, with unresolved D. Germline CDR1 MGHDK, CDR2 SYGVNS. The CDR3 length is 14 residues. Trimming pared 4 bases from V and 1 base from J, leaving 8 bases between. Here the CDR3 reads CASSASRSGNTIYF. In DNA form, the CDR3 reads TGTGCCAGCAGTGCTTCCAGGTCTGGAAACACCATATATTTT.

The CDR3: CASSLSQGAYGYTF. For the CDR3, the DNA is TGTGCCAGCAGCTTGAGCCAGGGGGCCTATGGCTACACCTTC. This rearrangement joins TRBV5-4 to TRBJ1-2, with TRBD1 matching 8 bases. The ends lost 1 base at V and 4 bases at J; junction bases unmatched: 3. In germline, CDR1 is SGHNT, CDR2 YYREEE (reference sequence). The CDR3 has 14 amino acids.

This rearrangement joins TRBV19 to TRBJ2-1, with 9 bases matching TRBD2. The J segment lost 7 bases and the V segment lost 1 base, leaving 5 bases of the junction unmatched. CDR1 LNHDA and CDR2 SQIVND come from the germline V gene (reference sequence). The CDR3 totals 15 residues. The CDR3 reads CASSIASLAGNEQFF. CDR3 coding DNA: TGTGCCAGTAGTATAGCGTCGCTAGCGGGGAATGAGCAGTTCTTC.

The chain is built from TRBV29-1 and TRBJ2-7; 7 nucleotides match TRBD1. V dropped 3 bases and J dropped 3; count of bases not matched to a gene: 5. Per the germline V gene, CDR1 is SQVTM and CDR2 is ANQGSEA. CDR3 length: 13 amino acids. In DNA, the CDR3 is TGCAGCGTTGAGGGGACAGCAGACTACGAGCAGTACTTC. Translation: CSVEGTADYEQYF.

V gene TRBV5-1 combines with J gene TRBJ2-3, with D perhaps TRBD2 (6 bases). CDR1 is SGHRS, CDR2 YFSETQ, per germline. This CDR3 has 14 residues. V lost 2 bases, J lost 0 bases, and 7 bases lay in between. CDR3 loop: CASSLAGSTDTQYF. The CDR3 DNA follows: TGCGCCAGCAGCTTAGCGGGTAGCACAGATACGCAGTATTTT.

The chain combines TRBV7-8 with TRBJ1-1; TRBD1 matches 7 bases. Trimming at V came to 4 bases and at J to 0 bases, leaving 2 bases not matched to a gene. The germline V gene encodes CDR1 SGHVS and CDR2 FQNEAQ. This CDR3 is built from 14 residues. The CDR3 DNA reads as TGTGCCAGCAGCTGGGGACAGATGAACACTGAAGCTTTCTTT. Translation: CASSWGQMNTEAFF.

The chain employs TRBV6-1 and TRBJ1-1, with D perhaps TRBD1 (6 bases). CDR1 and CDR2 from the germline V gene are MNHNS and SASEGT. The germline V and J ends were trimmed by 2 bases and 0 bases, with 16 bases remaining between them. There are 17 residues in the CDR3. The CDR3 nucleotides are TGTGCCAGCAGTGAATTCCCCGTGGACAGTATGAACACTGAAGCTTTCTTT. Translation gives CASSEFPVDSMNTEAFF.

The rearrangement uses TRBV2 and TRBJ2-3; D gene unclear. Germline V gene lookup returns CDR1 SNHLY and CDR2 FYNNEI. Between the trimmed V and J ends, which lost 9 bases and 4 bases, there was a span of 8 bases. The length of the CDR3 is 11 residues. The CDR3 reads CASENADTQYF. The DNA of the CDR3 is TGTGCCAGTGAGAATGCAGATACGCAGTATTTT.

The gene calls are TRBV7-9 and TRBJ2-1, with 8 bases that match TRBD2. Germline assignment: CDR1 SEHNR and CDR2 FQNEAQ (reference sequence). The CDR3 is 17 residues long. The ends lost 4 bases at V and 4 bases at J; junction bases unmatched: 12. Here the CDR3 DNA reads TGTGCCAGCAGCTACTCGCCGGGACTAGGGGAGTACAATGAGCAGTTCTTC. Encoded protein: CASSYSPGLGEYNEQFF.

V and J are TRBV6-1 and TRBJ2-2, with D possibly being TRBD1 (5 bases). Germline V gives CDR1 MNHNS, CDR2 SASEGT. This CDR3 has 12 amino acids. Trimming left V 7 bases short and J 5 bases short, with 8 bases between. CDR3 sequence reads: CASTRTTGELFF. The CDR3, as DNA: TGTGCCAGCACCAGGACAACCGGGGAGCTGTTTTTT.

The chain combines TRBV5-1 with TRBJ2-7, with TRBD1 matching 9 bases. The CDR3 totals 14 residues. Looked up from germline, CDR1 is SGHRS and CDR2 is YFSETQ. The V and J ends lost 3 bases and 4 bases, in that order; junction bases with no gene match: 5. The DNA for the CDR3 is TGCGCCAGCAGCTACCGGGACAGGGATTACGAGCAGTACTTC. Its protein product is CASSYRDRDYEQYF.